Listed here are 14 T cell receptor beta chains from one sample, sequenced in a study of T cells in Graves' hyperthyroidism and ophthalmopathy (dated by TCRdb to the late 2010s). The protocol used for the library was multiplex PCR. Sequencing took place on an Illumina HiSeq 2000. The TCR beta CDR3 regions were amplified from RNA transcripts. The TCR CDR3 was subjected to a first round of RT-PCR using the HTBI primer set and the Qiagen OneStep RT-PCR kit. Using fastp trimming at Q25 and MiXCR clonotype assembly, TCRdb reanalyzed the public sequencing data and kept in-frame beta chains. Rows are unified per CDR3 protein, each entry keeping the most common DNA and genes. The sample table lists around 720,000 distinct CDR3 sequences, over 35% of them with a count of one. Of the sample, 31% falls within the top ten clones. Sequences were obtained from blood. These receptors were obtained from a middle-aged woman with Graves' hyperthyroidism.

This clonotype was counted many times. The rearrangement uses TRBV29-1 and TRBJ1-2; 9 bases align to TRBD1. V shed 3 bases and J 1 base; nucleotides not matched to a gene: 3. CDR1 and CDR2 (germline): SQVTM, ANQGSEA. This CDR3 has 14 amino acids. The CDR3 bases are TGCAGCGTTGATAGGGACAGGGATAACTATGGCTACACCTTC. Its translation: CSVDRDRDNYGYTF.

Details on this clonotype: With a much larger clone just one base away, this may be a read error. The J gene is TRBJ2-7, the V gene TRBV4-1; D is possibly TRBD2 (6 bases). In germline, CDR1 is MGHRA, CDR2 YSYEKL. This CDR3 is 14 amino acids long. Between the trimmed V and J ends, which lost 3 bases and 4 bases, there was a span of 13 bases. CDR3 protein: CASSQLGGCYEQYF. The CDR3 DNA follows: TGCGCCAGCAGCCAGCTTGGGGGGTGTTACGAGCAGTACTTC.

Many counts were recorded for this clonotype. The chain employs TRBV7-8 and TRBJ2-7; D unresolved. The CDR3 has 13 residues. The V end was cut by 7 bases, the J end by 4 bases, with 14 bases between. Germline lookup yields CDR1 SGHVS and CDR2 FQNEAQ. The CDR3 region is CASNHPSQYEQYF. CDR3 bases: TGTGCCAGCAACCACCCAAGCCAGTACGAGCAGTACTTC.

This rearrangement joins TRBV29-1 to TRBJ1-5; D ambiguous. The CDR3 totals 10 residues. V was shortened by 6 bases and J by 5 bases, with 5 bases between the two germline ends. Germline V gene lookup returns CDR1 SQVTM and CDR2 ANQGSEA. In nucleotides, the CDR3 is TGCAGCGTCGGCCATCAGCCCCAGCATTTT. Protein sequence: CSVGHQPQHF.

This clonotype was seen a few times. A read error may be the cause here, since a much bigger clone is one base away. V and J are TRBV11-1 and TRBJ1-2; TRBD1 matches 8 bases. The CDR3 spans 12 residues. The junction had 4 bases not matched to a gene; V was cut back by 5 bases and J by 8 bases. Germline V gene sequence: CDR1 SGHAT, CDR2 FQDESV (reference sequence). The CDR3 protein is CASSPTGEGYTF. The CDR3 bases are TGTGCCAGCAGCCCGACAGGGGAAGGCTACACCTTC. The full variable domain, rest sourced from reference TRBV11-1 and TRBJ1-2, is EAEVAQSPRYKITEKSQAVAFWCDPISGHATLYWYRQILGQGPELLVQFQDESVVDDSQLPKDRFSAERLKGVDSTLKIQPAELGDSAMYLCASSPTGEGYTFGSGTRLTVV.

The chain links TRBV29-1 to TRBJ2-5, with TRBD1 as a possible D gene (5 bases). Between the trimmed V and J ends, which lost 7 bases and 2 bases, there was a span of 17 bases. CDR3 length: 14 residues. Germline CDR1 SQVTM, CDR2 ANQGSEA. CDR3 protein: CSAAPLDTQETQYF. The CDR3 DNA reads TGCAGCGCGGCTCCTCTGGACACTCAAGAGACCCAGTACTTC.

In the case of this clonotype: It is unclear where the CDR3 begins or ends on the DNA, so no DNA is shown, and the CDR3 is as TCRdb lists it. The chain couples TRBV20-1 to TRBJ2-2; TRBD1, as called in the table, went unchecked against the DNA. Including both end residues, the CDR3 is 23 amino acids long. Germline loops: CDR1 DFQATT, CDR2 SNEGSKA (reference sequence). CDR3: CSALGGSGANVLTFGAGTGELFF.

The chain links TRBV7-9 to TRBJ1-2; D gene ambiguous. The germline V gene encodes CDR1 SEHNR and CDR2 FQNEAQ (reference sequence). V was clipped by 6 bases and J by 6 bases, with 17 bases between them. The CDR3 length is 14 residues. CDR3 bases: TGTGCCAGCAGTCCCGGTTCCGCCGATGATGGCTACACCTTC. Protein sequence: CASSPGSADDGYTF.

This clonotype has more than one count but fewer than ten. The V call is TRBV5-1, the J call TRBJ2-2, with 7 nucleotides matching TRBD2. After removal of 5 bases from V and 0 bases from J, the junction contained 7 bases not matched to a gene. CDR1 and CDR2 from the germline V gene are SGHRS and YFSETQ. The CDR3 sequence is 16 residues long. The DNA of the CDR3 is TGCGCCAGCAGTTCAAGGGGACTACCGAACACCGGGGAGCTGTTTTTT. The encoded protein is CASSSRGLPNTGELFF. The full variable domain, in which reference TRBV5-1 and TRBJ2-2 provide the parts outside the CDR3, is KAGVTQTPRYLIKTRGQQVTLSCSPISGHRSVSWYQQTPGQGLQFLFEYFSETQRNKGNFPGRFSGRQFSNSRSEMNVSTLELGDSALYLCASSSRGLPNTGELFFGEGSRLTVL.

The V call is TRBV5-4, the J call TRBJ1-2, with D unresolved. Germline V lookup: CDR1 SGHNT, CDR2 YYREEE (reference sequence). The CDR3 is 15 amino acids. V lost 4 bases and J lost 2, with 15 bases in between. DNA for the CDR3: TGTGCCAGCAGCCGGCAATACAGCTTCAACTATGGCTACACCTTC. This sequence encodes CASSRQYSFNYGYTF. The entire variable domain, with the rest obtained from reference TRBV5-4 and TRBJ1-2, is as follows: ETGVTQSPTHLIKTRGQQVTLRCSSQSGHNTVSWYQQALGQGPQFIFQYYREEENGRGNFPPRFSGLQFPNYSSELNVNALELDDSALYLCASSRQYSFNYGYTFGSGTRLTVV.

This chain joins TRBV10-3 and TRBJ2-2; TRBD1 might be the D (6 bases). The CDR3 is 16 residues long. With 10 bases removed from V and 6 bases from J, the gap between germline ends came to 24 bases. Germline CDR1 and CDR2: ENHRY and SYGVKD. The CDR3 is CASRLQIGGASGELFF. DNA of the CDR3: TGTGCCAGCCGTCTTCAAATTGGGGGCGCATCCGGGGAGCTGTTTTTT.

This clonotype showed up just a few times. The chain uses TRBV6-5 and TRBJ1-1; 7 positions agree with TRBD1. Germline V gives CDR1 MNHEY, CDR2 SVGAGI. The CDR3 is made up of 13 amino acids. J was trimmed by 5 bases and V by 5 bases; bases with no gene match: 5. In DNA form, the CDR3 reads TGTGCCAGCAGTAACAGGGGTCAGACTGAAGCTTTCTTT. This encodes CASSNRGQTEAFF.

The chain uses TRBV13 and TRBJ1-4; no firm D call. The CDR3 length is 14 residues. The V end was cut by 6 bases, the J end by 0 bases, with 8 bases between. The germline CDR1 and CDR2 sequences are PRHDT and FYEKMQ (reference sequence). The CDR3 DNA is TGTGCCAGCAGTCAAGACCCAACTAATGAAAAACTGTTTTTT. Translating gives CASSQDPTNEKLFF.

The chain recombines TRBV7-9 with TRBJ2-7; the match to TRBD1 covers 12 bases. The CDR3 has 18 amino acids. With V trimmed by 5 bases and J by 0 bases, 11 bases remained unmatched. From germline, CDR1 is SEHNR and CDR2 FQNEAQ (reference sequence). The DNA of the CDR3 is TGTGCCAGCAGCACCGGGACAGGGGGCGCGGGAACCTCCTACGAGCAGTACTTC. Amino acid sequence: CASSTGTGGAGTSYEQYF.